This TCR beta chain was sequenced in a study of T-cell reconstitution after alpha-beta-depleted transplantation in children. This clonotype has ten or more counts. The antigen is unknown. Germline V gene data show CDR1 as MNHEY and CDR2 as SMNVEV (reference sequence). This CDR3 is 15 amino acids long. The V and J ends lost 3 bases and 9 bases respectively, with 18 bases between them. Unique molecular identifiers were incorporated when the TCRbeta library was constructed. TCRdb re-analysed the PCR reads in MiXCR, keeping a single row per CDR3 protein. The table includes about 180,000 distinct CDR3 sequences, roughly 11% detected once. Study-level findings and limits: One year post-transplant, T-cell counts and diversity were largely derived from T cells produced anew. About two months after transplant, alpha-beta T cells reportedly came from several hundred expanded graft clones. Surviving recipient cells, namely T cells and thymic progenitors, were the source of high day-60 TCRbeta diversity in some patients.

This sequence was found in a boy younger than 10 with acute myeloid leukemia, due to receive a stem cell transplant. The chain is built from TRBV27 and TRBJ1-5; possibly TRBD1 for D (6 bases). Specimen: PBMCs, collected before TCRalphabeta/CD19-depleted stem cell transplant. The CDR3 DNA sequence: TGTGCCAGCAGTTTGGAGGGGGGCGGGTTTTGGCCCCAGCATTTT. Protein sequence: CASSLEGGGFWPQHF.